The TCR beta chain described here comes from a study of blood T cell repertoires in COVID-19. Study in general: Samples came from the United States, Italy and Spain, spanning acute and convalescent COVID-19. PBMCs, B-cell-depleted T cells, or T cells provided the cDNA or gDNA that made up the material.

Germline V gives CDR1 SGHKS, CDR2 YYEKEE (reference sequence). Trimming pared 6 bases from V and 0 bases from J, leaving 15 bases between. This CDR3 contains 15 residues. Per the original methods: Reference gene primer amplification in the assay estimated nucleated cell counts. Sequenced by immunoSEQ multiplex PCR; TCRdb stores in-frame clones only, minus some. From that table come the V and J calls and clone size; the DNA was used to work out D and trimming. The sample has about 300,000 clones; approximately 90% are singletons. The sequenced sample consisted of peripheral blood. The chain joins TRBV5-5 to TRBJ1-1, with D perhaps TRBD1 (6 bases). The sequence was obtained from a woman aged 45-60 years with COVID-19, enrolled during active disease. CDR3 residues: CASIARAGVNTEAFF. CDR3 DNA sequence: TGTGCCAGCATCGCCCGGGCAGGGGTGAACACTGAAGCTTTCTTT.